This T cell receptor beta chain was sequenced for a study of T-cell memory formation after mild COVID-19. This clonotype was picked up a small number of times. The CDR3 sequence is 14 residues long. The V end was cut by 0 bases, the J end by 7 bases, with 11 bases between. Germline V gene sequence: CDR1 SGHRS, CDR2 YFSETQ. UMIs and sample barcodes were carried by the TCR alpha and TCR beta cDNA libraries that 5'RACE produced using constant-segment primers. Each CDR3 protein is one row after TCRdb ran MiXCR on the 5' RACE reads. The repertoire holds 350,000 to 450,000 distinct CDR3 sequences, with 24% as singletons.

The TCR was taken from an adult woman who had mild COVID-19 (a few samples of this study predate the infection). Cell type and time point are not known. The sample taken for sequencing was PBMCs or a T cell subset sorted from them (not recorded which). The J gene is TRBJ2-1, the V gene TRBV5-1; D gene uncertain. In nucleotides, the CDR3 is TGCGCCAGCAGCTTGGAGGTACCCCGAAATGAGCAGTTCTTC. Its protein is CASSLEVPRNEQFF. The whole variable domain, filled in from reference TRBV5-1 and TRBJ2-1, reads KAGVTQTPRYLIKTRGQQVTLSCSPISGHRSVSWYQQTPGQGLQFLFEYFSETQRNKGNFPGRFSGRQFSNSRSEMNVSTLELGDSALYLCASSLEVPRNEQFFGPGTRLTVL.